The source of this T cell receptor beta chain is a study of human T cells and chemical hapten exposure. Time point here: pre-sensitization, week 0. The treatment: therapeutic diphenylcyclopropenone sensitization with weekly scalp DPC. Donors, patients with alopecia ranging from 18 to 70 years old and judged suitable for DPC, provided samples. This clonotype was recorded many times. What it binds is unknown. From the RACE reads, TCRdb called clonotypes with MiXCR, one entry per CDR3 protein. Here the sample spans approximately 79,000 distinct CDR3 sequences, 6.5% to 10% being singletons. The CDR3 has 15 residues. V gave up 5 bases and J gave up 5 bases; unmatched junction bases: 7. Findings and caveats of the study: Sensitizing to DPC left TCRs with a frequency above 1 in 1000 unaltered. Versus controls, significantly more large CDR3 similarity clusters arose from expanded TCRs.

The sequence was obtained from a man aged 35 to 55 with alopecia areata. Some clones in this sample may be carry-over from other donors' samples. The chain has TRBV12-3 or TRBV12-4 and TRBJ1-5, with 9 bases identical to TRBD1. The sample in question was whole blood, obtained in connection with sensitization to the hapten diphenylcyclopropenone (DPC). CDR3 in amino acids: CASSPMTGGYQPQHF. The CDR3, as DNA: TGTGCCAGCAGTCCGATGACAGGGGGTTATCAGCCCCAGCATTTT.